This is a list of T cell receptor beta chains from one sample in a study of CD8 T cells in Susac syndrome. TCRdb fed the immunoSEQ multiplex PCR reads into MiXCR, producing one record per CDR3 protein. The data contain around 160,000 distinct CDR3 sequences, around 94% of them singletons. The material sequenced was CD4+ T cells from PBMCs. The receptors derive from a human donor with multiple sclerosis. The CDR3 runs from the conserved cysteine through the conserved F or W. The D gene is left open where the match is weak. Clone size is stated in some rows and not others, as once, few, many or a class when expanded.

CASSYSTASGANVLTF	TGTGCCAGCAGTTACTCAACAGCCTCTGGGGCCAACGTCCTGACTTTC	TRBV6-5	TRBJ2-6	NA	once
CSAKADTYEQYF	TGCAGTGCTAAAGCGGATACTTACGAGCAGTACTTC	TRBV20-1	TRBJ2-7	NA	NA
CASSYGDIPETQYF	TGTGCCAGCAGTTACGGGGACATCCCAGAGACCCAGTACTTC	TRBV6-6	TRBJ2-5	NA	NA
CASSLGRPSGRGNNEQFF	TGTGCCAGCAGCTTAGGTCGGCCTAGCGGGAGGGGAAACAATGAGCAGTTCTTC	TRBV7-9	TRBJ2-1	TRBD2	NA
CASSVSAGGGYEQYF	TGTGCCAGCAGTGTCTCAGCGGGAGGGGGCTACGAGCAGTACTTC	TRBV6-6	TRBJ2-7	TRBD2	NA
CSVQSAGIHGYTF	TGCAGCGTCCAATCCGCAGGGATACATGGCTACACCTTC	TRBV29-1	TRBJ1-2	NA	NA
CASTLRAGWDEQYF	TGTGCCAGCACCCTTAGGGCAGGGTGGGACGAGCAGTACTTC	TRBV7-2	TRBJ2-7	NA	NA
CSVTGQGADTQYF	TGCAGCGTTACGGGACAGGGGGCAGATACGCAGTATTTT	TRBV29-1	TRBJ2-3	TRBD1	NA
CSVQSPDLTYEQYF	TGCAGCGTTCAAAGTCCTGATCTGACCTACGAGCAGTACTTC	TRBV29-1	TRBJ2-7	NA	NA
CASRDRGTDTQYF	TGTGCCTCCCGGGACAGGGGGACAGATACGCAGTATTTT	TRBV11-2	TRBJ2-3	TRBD1	NA
CATSDILSSYNEQFF	TGTGCCACCAGTGACATACTGAGCTCCTACAATGAGCAGTTCTTC	TRBV24-1	TRBJ2-1	NA	NA
CAWRATLLAFTDTQYF	TGTGCCTGGAGAGCGACCTTACTAGCGTTCACAGATACGCAGTATTTT	TRBV30	TRBJ2-3	TRBD2	NA
CAWSIHEQYF	TGTGCCTGGAGTATCCACGAGCAGTACTTC	TRBV30	TRBJ2-7	NA	once
CAWSDAGGLMQFF	TGTGCCTGGAGTGATGCGGGAGGCCTTATGCAGTTCTTC	TRBV30	TRBJ2-1	TRBD2	once
CASSLDDPAEAFF	TGCGCCAGCAGCTTGGACGATCCCGCTGAAGCTTTCTTT	TRBV5-1	TRBJ1-1	NA	NA
CSASGYGQPQHF	TGCAGTGCTAGTGGGTATGGGCAGCCCCAGCATTTT	TRBV20-1	TRBJ1-5	NA	NA
CASSLTVNTEAFF	TGTGCCAGCAGTTTAACTGTGAACACTGAAGCTTTCTTT	TRBV12-3/TRBV12-4	TRBJ1-1	NA	NA
CASSRDRGVNTEAFF	TGCGCCAGCAGCCGTGACAGGGGCGTCAACACTGAAGCTTTCTTT	TRBV5-1	TRBJ1-1	TRBD1	NA
CASSTSGTINEQYF	TGTGCCAGTAGTACCTCCGGGACAATCAACGAGCAGTACTTC	TRBV19	TRBJ2-7	NA	once
CASRRLAGGPGNEQFF	TGTGCCAGCAGACGGCTAGCGGGAGGGCCGGGCAATGAGCAGTTCTTC	TRBV6-1	TRBJ2-1	TRBD2	NA
CASSPPGVSEQYF	TGTGCCAGCTCACCGCCCGGGGTTTCCGAGCAGTACTTC	TRBV6-5	TRBJ2-7	NA	NA
CASRMDEGELFF	TGTGCCAGCAGGATGGACGAGGGGGAGCTGTTTTTT	TRBV9	TRBJ2-2	NA	NA
CASSLISLAGFYEQYF	TGTGCCAGCAGTTTAATCTCCCTAGCGGGATTCTACGAGCAGTACTTC	TRBV12-3/TRBV12-4	TRBJ2-7	TRBD2	NA
CASRGRRNQPQHF	TGTGCCAGCAGAGGGAGAAGAAATCAGCCCCAGCATTTT	TRBV6-2/TRBV6-3	TRBJ1-5	NA	NA
CASSPSLGTGGETQYF	TGTGCCAGCAGCCCCAGTCTTGGGACAGGGGGAGAGACCCAGTACTTC	TRBV3-1	TRBJ2-5	TRBD1	NA
CASTEEVMGHGYTF	TGTGCCAGCACGGAGGAGGTCATGGGGCATGGCTACACCTTC	TRBV2	TRBJ1-2	NA	once
CASSQGGGYEQYF	TGTGCCAGCAGCCAAGGGGGCGGATACGAGCAGTACTTC	TRBV4-2	TRBJ2-7	NA	NA
CASSPPDKLGETQYF	TGTGCCAGCTCACCACCCGATAAACTCGGAGAGACCCAGTACTTC	TRBV18	TRBJ2-5	NA	NA
CATFRGVDYGYTF	TGTGCCACCTTCCGAGGGGTAGACTATGGCTACACCTTC	TRBV28	TRBJ1-2	NA	NA
CASSVGSNYGYTF	TGTGCCAGCAGTGTCGGCAGTAACTATGGCTACACCTTC	TRBV2	TRBJ1-2	NA	NA